The 27 T cell receptor beta chains presented below share a single source sample, sequenced in a study of blood T cell repertoires in COVID-19. The table came from immunoSEQ multiplex PCR; TCRdb's copy has only in-frame clones and leaves some out. The sample contains 250,000 to 300,000 clones, just over 90% of which appear only once. The sequenced sample consisted of PBMCs or T cells enriched from blood (not recorded which). These receptors all come from a woman aged 40 to 50 with acute COVID-19.

The chain uses TRBV19 and TRBJ1-5; TRBD1 agrees at 9 bases. The germline V gene encodes CDR1 LNHDA and CDR2 SQIVND (reference sequence). V was clipped by 3 bases and J by 5 bases; unmatched bases: 2. The CDR3 totals 14 residues. CDR3 protein: CASSMGDRDQPQHF. CDR3 nucleotides: TGTGCCAGTAGTATGGGGGACAGGGATCAGCCCCAGCATTTT.

This clone was observed once. DNA of the CDR3: TGTGCCAGCAGTTTACTGGGTCGGGGGACCCAGCATTTT. As protein: CASSLLGRGTQHF. V gene TRBV6-1 combines with J gene TRBJ1-5, with a weak D call TRBD1 (5 bases). The germline V gene has CDR1 MNHNS and CDR2 SASEGT. There are 13 residues in the CDR3. V lost 5 bases, J lost 11 bases, and 16 bases lay in between.

The CDR3 protein is CAWSVQGGQPQHF. The CDR3 nucleotides read TGTGCCTGGAGTGTACAGGGCGGTCAGCCCCAGCATTTT. The chain combines TRBV30 with TRBJ1-5; TRBD1 might be the D (6 bases). This CDR3 has 13 amino acids. The germline CDR1 and CDR2 sequences are GTSNPN and SVGIG (reference sequence). The V end lost 0 bases, the J end lost 6 bases, and 9 bases lay between the germline ends.

The sample holds a few counts of this clone. The chain combines TRBV11-2 with TRBJ2-7; D is perhaps TRBD1 (7 bases). Trimming took 4 bases from V and 3 from J, leaving 16 bases between them. This CDR3 contains 15 residues. Germline CDR1 reads SGHAT; CDR2 reads FQNNGV. The CDR3 protein is CASSSTEGAVYEQYF. The CDR3, as DNA: TGTGCCAGCAGCTCGACGGAGGGGGCGGTCTACGAGCAGTACTTC.

The sample holds a few counts of this clone. This chain connects TRBV2 to TRBJ1-3, with 9 bases matching TRBD1. There are 14 residues in the CDR3. Trimming cost V 6 bases and J 0 bases; bases outside gene matches: 0. Germline V gives CDR1 SNHLY, CDR2 FYNNEI. CDR3 sequence reads: CASRDRGSGNTIYF. For the CDR3, the DNA is TGTGCCAGCAGGGACAGGGGCTCTGGAAACACCATATATTTT.

The rearrangement links TRBV12-3 or TRBV12-4 to TRBJ1-2; TRBD1 matches at 8 bases. The CDR3 extends over 12 amino acids. J lost 7 bases, V lost 6 bases, and 4 bases had no gene match. CDR3 in DNA: TGTGCCAGCAGCAGGACAGGGTTTGGCTACACCTTC. Amino acid sequence: CASSRTGFGYTF.

This chain connects TRBV3-1 (or the pseudogene TRBV3-2) to TRBJ1-6; tentative D call: TRBD1 (5 bases). This CDR3 region has 15 residues. Germline V lookup: CDR1 LGHDT, CDR2 YNNKEL (reference sequence). V gave up 4 bases and J gave up 3 bases, with 10 bases separating them. The CDR3 DNA sequence: TGTGCCAGCAGCCTTGGGGGGATCTATAATTCACCCCTCCACTTT. This translates into CASSLGGIYNSPLHF.

This sequence joins TRBV9 and TRBJ2-1; TRBD2 agrees at 8 bases. Unmatched junction bases numbered 7, after V lost 0 bases and J lost 8 bases. This CDR3 is 15 amino acids long. CDR1 is SGDLS, CDR2 YYNGEE, per germline. This chain's CDR3 is CASSVVPREGHEQFF. The CDR3 DNA reads TGTGCCAGCAGCGTAGTCCCCCGGGAGGGCCATGAGCAGTTCTTC.

J is TRBJ2-2 and V is TRBV7-2; TRBD2 aligns across 8 bases. V gave up 4 bases and J gave up 6 bases; unmatched junction bases: 10. This CDR3 region has 16 residues. CDR1 is SGHTA and CDR2 is FQGNSA in the germline V gene. The CDR3 is CASSSTSGLGSGELFF. Written as DNA, the CDR3 is TGTGCCAGCAGCTCCACTAGCGGCTTAGGTTCCGGGGAGCTGTTTTTT.

This rearrangement joins TRBV6-5 to TRBJ1-3, with a tentative D call TRBD1 (6 bases). V was cut by 2 bases and J by 5 bases, with 10 bases left in between. The CDR3 is 14 residues long. Looked up from germline, CDR1 is MNHEY and CDR2 is SVGAGI. The CDR3 DNA sequence: TGTGCCAGCAGTTACGGACAGACTAGAAACACCATATATTTT. It specifies CASSYGQTRNTIYF.

To note about this clone: Other DNA sequences in the same sample also yield this CDR3. The V and J genes are TRBV28 and TRBJ2-7; D unresolved. The CDR3 has 12 amino acids. V lost 1 base to trimming and J lost 6 bases, with 7 bases between them. Germline CDR1 and CDR2: MDHEN and SYDVKM. The CDR3 coding sequence is TGTGCCAGCAGTTTATCCACCGGCGAGCAGTACTTC. This translates into CASSLSTGEQYF.

The V gene is TRBV5-1, the J gene TRBJ2-3; TRBD2 is a possible D gene (6 bases). This CDR3 is 14 amino acids long. V gave up 1 base and J gave up 1 base, with 7 bases separating them. In germline, CDR1 is SGHRS, CDR2 YFSETQ. This CDR3 is CASSLSGGTDTQYF. The CDR3 region has the DNA TGCGCCAGCAGCTTGTCGGGGGGCACAGATACGCAGTATTTT. The full variable domain, in which reference TRBV5-1 and TRBJ2-3 provide the parts outside the CDR3, is KAGVTQTPRYLIKTRGQQVTLSCSPISGHRSVSWYQQTPGQGLQFLFEYFSETQRNKGNFPGRFSGRQFSNSRSEMNVSTLELGDSALYLCASSLSGGTDTQYFGPGTRLTVL.

This clone was detected a few times. The chain uses TRBV4-2 and TRBJ2-2, with 8 positions matching TRBD2. Germline assignment: CDR1 LGHNA and CDR2 YNFKEQ. The CDR3 is 16 amino acids. J gave up 4 bases and V 1 base, and 5 bases lay outside the gene matches. DNA for the CDR3: TGTGCCAGCAGCCAAGTAATCGGGGGGGCCACCGGGGAGCTGTTTTTT. It specifies CASSQVIGGATGELFF.

The CDR3: CASSIGEYSNQPQHF. CDR3 nucleotides: TGTGCCAGTAGTATCGGGGAGTATAGCAATCAGCCCCAGCATTTT. The rearrangement uses TRBV19 and TRBJ1-5; D unresolved. This CDR3 is 15 amino acids long. V lost 3 bases, J lost 0 bases, and 9 bases lay in between. Germline V gives CDR1 LNHDA, CDR2 SQIVND (reference sequence).

CDR3 sequence reads: CASSVGGTSGSDTQYF. In nucleotides, the CDR3 is TGTGCCAGCAGCGTAGGGGGGACTAGCGGGAGTGATACGCAGTATTTT. The chain couples TRBV9 to TRBJ2-3; 14 nucleotides line up with TRBD2. Germline-derived CDR1 and CDR2 are SGDLS and YYNGEE. V was clipped by 0 bases and J by 6 bases; unmatched bases: 3. The CDR3 sequence is 16 residues long. Variable domain in full (rest from reference TRBV9 and TRBJ2-3): DSGVTQTPKHLITATGQRVTLRCSPRSGDLSVYWYQQSLDQGLQFLIQYYNGEERAKGNILERFSAQQFPDLHSELNLSSLELGDSALYFCASSVGGTSGSDTQYFGPGTRLTVL.

V usage is TRBV11-2 and J usage is TRBJ2-4; D might be TRBD2 (7 bases). The germline V gene has CDR1 SGHAT and CDR2 FQNNGV. The V and J ends lost 7 bases and 1 base respectively, with 23 bases between them. CDR3 length: 18 residues. The CDR3 bases are TGTGCCAGCAACCTTTTCCCCCGGGGGGCAGAGGCCAAAAACATTCAGTACTTC. Amino acids: CASNLFPRGAEAKNIQYF.

V gene TRBV5-4 combines with J gene TRBJ2-2; D call uncertain. In germline, CDR1 is SGHNT, CDR2 YYREEE (reference sequence). The CDR3 has 16 residues. V lost 0 bases, J lost 1 base, and 10 bases lay in between. The CDR3: CASSLVPPGNTGELFF. The CDR3 nucleotides read TGTGCCAGCAGCTTGGTCCCCCCAGGGAACACCGGGGAGCTGTTTTTT.

The rearrangement uses TRBV18 and TRBJ2-5, with D tentatively TRBD1 (5 bases). The CDR3 sequence is 15 residues long. V lost 4 bases and J lost 7, with 19 bases in between. CDR1 KGHSH and CDR2 LQKENI come from the germline V gene. The CDR3 is CASSQDQGFKGTQYF. In DNA, the CDR3 is TGTGCCAGCTCACAAGATCAGGGTTTTAAAGGGACCCAGTACTTC.

The rearrangement links TRBV10-3 to TRBJ2-3; 15 positions agree with TRBD2. J was trimmed by 4 bases and V by 8 bases; bases with no gene match: 4. CDR3 size: 15 residues. Per the germline V gene, CDR1 is ENHRY and CDR2 is SYGVKD. The CDR3, as DNA: TGTGCCATCGGACTAGCGGGGGGGACGGCAGATACGCAGTATTTT. Protein sequence: CAIGLAGGTADTQYF.

The chain has TRBV18 and TRBJ1-1; TRBD1 agrees at 9 bases. The CDR3 loop spans 16 amino acids. The junction had 9 bases not matched to a gene; V was cut back by 6 bases and J by 1 base. Per germline, CDR1 KGHSH and CDR2 LQKENI. CDR3 residues: CASSYTGTGPNTEAFF. CDR3 coding DNA: TGTGCCAGCTCTTATACCGGGACAGGGCCGAACACTGAAGCTTTCTTT.

The gene calls are TRBV5-4 and TRBJ2-7, with 8 bases lining up with TRBD1. This CDR3 comprises 15 residues. The V segment lost 0 bases and the J segment 5 bases; nucleotides outside the gene matches: 7. CDR1 SGHNT and CDR2 YYREEE come from the germline V gene (reference sequence). This CDR3 reads CASSLDGQGKHEQYF. The CDR3, as DNA: TGTGCCAGCAGCTTGGATGGACAGGGCAAACACGAGCAGTACTTC.

This chain joins TRBV19 and TRBJ2-7, with TRBD2 identical over 9 bases. Germline lookup yields CDR1 LNHDA and CDR2 SQIVND (reference sequence). This CDR3 has 16 amino acids. The V and J ends lost 3 bases and 3 bases, in that order; junction bases with no gene match: 9. The CDR3 is CASSIDLTSGYYEQYF. CDR3 nucleotides: TGTGCCAGTAGTATTGACCTGACTAGCGGTTACTACGAGCAGTACTTC.

The chain recombines TRBV27 with TRBJ1-5, with 9 bases identical to TRBD1. The V and J ends lost 3 bases and 4 bases, in that order; junction bases with no gene match: 7. Germline V gives CDR1 MNHEY, CDR2 SMNVEV (reference sequence). The CDR3 length is 16 residues. CDR3 in DNA: TGTGCCAGCAGTTTGGGGACAGGGCAGAATAATCAGCCCCAGCATTTT. Translating gives CASSLGTGQNNQPQHF.

This clone has only one observation. The chain combines TRBV19 with TRBJ1-1, with D possibly TRBD1 on 5 matching bases. Trimming stripped 4 bases from V and 4 bases from J, with 10 bases between. Germline CDR1 is LNHDA and CDR2 is SQIVND (reference sequence). The CDR3 sequence is 13 residues long. The DNA of the CDR3 is TGTGCCAGTAGTACAGGGAAGGCCACTGAAGCTTTCTTT. Residues: CASSTGKATEAFF.

J is TRBJ1-3 and V is TRBV4-2; D remains ambiguous. CDR3 length: 19 residues. V gave up 1 base and J gave up 0 bases, with 19 bases separating them. Per the germline V gene, CDR1 is LGHNA and CDR2 is YNFKEQ. CDR3 in DNA: TGTGCCAGCAGCCAAGCTAAAAGCAGGCTAAACCTCTCTGGAAACACCATATATTTT. This translates into CASSQAKSRLNLSGNTIYF.

This clone has just one count. This chain uses TRBV27 with TRBJ2-7; 7 bases are shared with TRBD1. CDR1 is MNHEY and CDR2 is SMNVEV in the germline V gene (reference sequence). V was pared by 0 bases and J by 4 bases, with 3 bases of the junction left unmatched. The CDR3 runs 14 residues. CDR3 in DNA: TGTGCCAGCAGTTTATCGAACAGGGGATACGAGCAGTACTTC. As protein: CASSLSNRGYEQYF.

This clone is termed medium-sized. The chain links TRBV28 to TRBJ2-3, with 13 bases identical to TRBD2. V shed 0 bases and J 0 bases; nucleotides not matched to a gene: 12. Per germline, CDR1 MDHEN and CDR2 SYDVKM. CDR3 size: 21 residues. The CDR3 DNA reads TGTGCCAGCAGTTTATGGTGGGCCGGGACTAGCGGGGCGAAGAGCACAGATACGCAGTATTTT. Translating gives CASSLWWAGTSGAKSTDTQYF.